Below are 21 T cell receptor beta chains sequenced from a single sample in a study of post-analysis software for immune sequencing data. Included in the TCR beta cDNA libraries were unique molecular identifiers. Each CDR3 protein gets one entry after TCRdb re-called the PCR reads with MiXCR. This sample has hundreds of thousands of distinct CDR3 sequences, with 30% found just once. The antigens for these receptors are not known. Study-level results: There were a few TRBV segments more frequent in patients than controls, and TRBV5-6, TRBV5-1 and TRBV20-1 were among them.

Sequenced sample: blood. The receptors were sampled from a girl under 18 with multiple sclerosis.

The chain uses TRBV5-1 and TRBJ2-7, with D unclear. Germline CDR1 and CDR2: SGHRS and YFSETQ. The length of the CDR3 is 15 residues. V gave up 0 bases and J gave up 3 bases, with 13 bases separating them. The CDR3 sequence: CASSLAVGPVYEQYF. The CDR3 region has the DNA TGCGCCAGCAGCTTGGCAGTGGGTCCGGTCTACGAGCAGTACTTC.

As regards this clonotype: At one end, the junction sequence differs from germline, possibly due to a read error. The chain is built from TRBV6-1 and TRBJ1-5; D might be TRBD1 (5 bases). This CDR3 is 14 amino acids long. CDR1 and CDR2 from the germline V gene are MNHNS and SASEGT. The chain's CDR3 is CAGRYWDSNQPQHF. The CDR3 region has the DNA TGTGCCGGCAGGTACTGGGACAGCAATCAGCCCCAGCATTTT.

This chain connects TRBV6-1 to TRBJ2-7; 7 nucleotides line up with TRBD1. The length of the CDR3 is 13 residues. J was trimmed by 5 bases and V by 4 bases; bases with no gene match: 5. Germline loops: CDR1 MNHNS, CDR2 SASEGT. CDR3 bases: TGTGCCAGCAGTGCTACAGGGGTTCACGAGCAGTACTTC. As protein: CASSATGVHEQYF.

This clonotype was detected only a few times. This chain connects TRBV18 to TRBJ2-5; 8 nucleotides line up with TRBD2. CDR1 and CDR2 from the germline V gene are KGHSH and LQKENI. This CDR3 has 16 residues. After removal of 3 bases from V and 2 bases from J, the junction contained 8 bases not matched to a gene. The CDR3 loop reads CASSPELAELQETQYF. The DNA of the CDR3 is TGTGCCAGCTCACCTGAACTAGCGGAGCTGCAAGAGACCCAGTACTTC.

This rearrangement joins TRBV29-1 to TRBJ2-4; 7 positions agree with TRBD1. The DNA end favors TRBJ2-5, so the J call may be wrong. The CDR3 has 14 amino acids. Germline V CDR1 and CDR2: SQVTM, ANQGSEA. Here the CDR3 reads CSAILQGRKETQYF. In DNA form, the CDR3 reads TGCAGCGCCATTCTACAGGGGCGAAAAGAGACCCAGTACTTC.

The rearrangement joins TRBV20-1 to TRBJ1-1; 7 positions match TRBD1. CDR3 length equals 16 residues. V dropped 5 bases and J dropped 1; count of bases not matched to a gene: 13. Germline loops: CDR1 DFQATT, CDR2 SNEGSKA (reference sequence). CDR3 in amino acids: CSAPRLPGQTNTEAFF. The CDR3 DNA reads TGCAGTGCTCCGAGACTTCCGGGACAGACGAACACTGAAGCTTTCTTT.

This chain connects TRBV20-1 to TRBJ2-3; the D is unclear. V shed 1 base and J shed 6 bases, with 14 bases lying between them. Germline V gene lookup returns CDR1 DFQATT and CDR2 SNEGSKA (reference sequence). This CDR3 has 14 residues. This CDR3 is CSARVYDISDTQYF. The CDR3 DNA is TGCAGTGCTAGAGTGTATGATATCTCGGATACGCAGTATTTT.

In its sample, this clonotype was seen a few times. This chain connects TRBV6-6 to TRBJ2-7; TRBD2 agrees at 8 bases. V dropped 0 bases and J dropped 3; count of bases not matched to a gene: 4. This CDR3 has 15 residues. From germline, CDR1 is MNHNY and CDR2 SVGAGI (reference sequence). In DNA, the CDR3 is TGTGCCAGCAGTTACTCCCTAGCGGGTAACTACGAGCAGTACTTC. Translating it yields CASSYSLAGNYEQYF.

The chain is built from TRBV20-1 and TRBJ2-6; D gene unclear. The germline V gene has CDR1 DFQATT and CDR2 SNEGSKA (reference sequence). V was cut by 0 bases and J by 2 bases, with 8 bases left in between. The CDR3 consists of 15 residues. The CDR3 nucleotides read TGCAGTGCTAGAGATAGGGCAGCTGGGGCCAACGTCCTGACTTTC. Translating gives CSARDRAAGANVLTF.

This clonotype has just a few counts. The J gene is TRBJ2-3, the V gene TRBV20-1; 11 positions match TRBD2. The germline CDR1 and CDR2 sequences are DFQATT and SNEGSKA (reference sequence). The CDR3 length is 15 residues. J lost 4 bases, V lost 5 bases, and 8 bases had no gene match. The CDR3 DNA is TGCAGTGCTCGGGGCCTAGCGGGAGGCGCAGATACGCAGTATTTT. This gives the protein CSARGLAGGADTQYF.

This clonotype came up many times. This sequence joins TRBV29-1 and TRBJ2-7; TRBD1 agrees at 9 bases. This CDR3 comprises 12 residues. The junction had 3 bases not matched to a gene; V was cut back by 6 bases and J by 3 bases. Germline V gene data show CDR1 as SQVTM and CDR2 as ANQGSEA. The CDR3 DNA is TGCAGCGTGAGGACAGGGGACTACGAGCAGTACTTC. It codes for CSVRTGDYEQYF.

CDR3 coding DNA: TGTGCCAGCAGTCCCACTGTTGGTCCTGAGCAGTTCTTC. It encodes CASSPTVGPEQFF. The V gene is TRBV12-3 or TRBV12-4, the J gene TRBJ2-1, with unresolved D. CDR3 length: 13 residues. Trimming cost V 5 bases and J 9 bases, with 14 bases left between them.

This rearrangement joins TRBV5-6 to TRBJ2-7; no definite D call. The CDR3 consists of 16 residues. The V and J ends lost 0 bases and 4 bases respectively, with 17 bases between them. Germline lookup yields CDR1 SGHDT and CDR2 YYEEEE. CDR3 nucleotide sequence: TGTGCCAGCAGCTTGGGGGGTTACAGCCTATTTTACGAGCAGTACTTC. Translating it yields CASSLGGYSLFYEQYF.

CDR3 sequence reads: CSARALAAQETQYF. CDR3 coding DNA: TGCAGTGCTAGGGCACTAGCGGCCCAAGAGACCCAGTACTTC. The chain employs TRBV20-1 and TRBJ2-5, with 8 bases lining up with TRBD2. Trimming at V came to 3 bases and at J to 1 base, leaving 4 bases not matched to a gene. The CDR3 is made up of 14 amino acids. Germline V lookup: CDR1 DFQATT, CDR2 SNEGSKA (reference sequence).

This clonotype was detected a few times. This chain uses TRBV12-3 or TRBV12-4 with TRBJ1-6; D gene unclear. The CDR3 runs 12 residues. Trimming cost V 6 bases and J 9 bases, with 9 bases left between them. The CDR3 bases are TGTGCCAGCAGGCTGGACTTTTCACCCCTCCACTTT. It yields the protein CASRLDFSPLHF.

The chain employs TRBV10-3 and TRBJ1-6; D uncertain. The CDR3 is 16 amino acids. V was shortened by 6 bases and J by 0 bases, with 12 bases between the two germline ends. Looked up from germline, CDR1 is ENHRY and CDR2 is SYGVKD. The CDR3 DNA sequence: TGTGCCATCAGCCCAGACCTCAGCTCCTATAATTCACCCCTCCACTTT. Protein product: CAISPDLSSYNSPLHF.

The rearrangement uses TRBV9 and TRBJ2-1, with 10 nucleotides matching TRBD1. Looked up from germline, CDR1 is SGDLS and CDR2 is YYNGEE. The CDR3 loop spans 14 amino acids. Germline trimming cut 2 bases from V and 7 bases from J; bases unmatched to any gene: 3. CDR3 bases: TGTGCCAGCAGCGTCGGACAGGGGGGGAATGAGCAGTTCTTC. Encoded protein: CASSVGQGGNEQFF. Complete variable domain (other parts from reference TRBV9 and TRBJ2-1): DSGVTQTPKHLITATGQRVTLRCSPRSGDLSVYWYQQSLDQGLQFLIQYYNGEERAKGNILERFSAQQFPDLHSELNLSSLELGDSALYFCASSVGQGGNEQFFGPGTRLTVL.

The rearrangement uses TRBV27 and TRBJ2-7, with D perhaps being TRBD1 or TRBD2 (6 bases each). Between the trimmed V and J ends, which lost 6 bases and 1 base, there was a span of 16 bases. Germline assignment: CDR1 MNHEY and CDR2 SMNVEV (reference sequence). CDR3 length: 15 amino acids. The CDR3 sequence is CASRGGGYGSYEQYF. For the CDR3, the DNA is TGTGCCAGCAGAGGAGGGGGGTATGGGTCCTACGAGCAGTACTTC.

This clonotype was observed a single time. This chain connects TRBV6-5 to TRBJ1-1; TRBD1 matches 9 bases. The CDR3 loop spans 12 amino acids. The junction had 5 bases not matched to a gene; V was cut back by 5 bases and J by 10 bases. Germline CDR1 is MNHEY and CDR2 is SVGAGI. The chain's CDR3 is CASSTGQGRAFF. DNA of the CDR3: TGTGCCAGCAGTACCGGACAGGGGAGAGCTTTCTTT.

The chain recombines TRBV5-1 with TRBJ1-2, with unresolved D. Germline V gene sequence: CDR1 SGHRS, CDR2 YFSETQ. The CDR3 sequence is 13 residues long. Between the trimmed V and J ends, which lost 2 bases and 8 bases, there was a span of 13 bases. The CDR3: CASSFYPGEGYTF. In DNA form, the CDR3 reads TGCGCCAGCAGCTTTTATCCGGGAGAAGGCTACACCTTC.

This clonotype was detected a few times. The genes are TRBV10-3 and TRBJ2-7, with 7 nucleotides matching TRBD2. This CDR3 is 18 amino acids long. The V segment lost 3 bases and the J segment 6 bases; nucleotides outside the gene matches: 20. Germline CDR1 reads ENHRY; CDR2 reads SYGVKD. CDR3 in amino acids: CAISDNRAGPGLLSEQYF. In nucleotides, the CDR3 is TGTGCCATCAGTGACAATCGGGCAGGGCCGGGACTATTATCCGAGCAGTACTTC.